One sample yielded the 28 T cell receptor beta chains listed below, sequenced in a study of blood T cells in healthy people across ages. For the second PCR, which ran for about 6 to 11 cycles, a sample-barcoded 5' primer and a J-beta primer mix were used. TCRdb re-called the 5' RACE reads with MiXCR, one entry per CDR3 protein. The table lists hundreds of thousands of distinct CDR3 sequences, around 26% of them singletons. Input material: blood. These receptors all stem from an elderly woman in good health.

At least ten counts were recorded for this clonotype. This chain links TRBV12-3 or TRBV12-4 with TRBJ2-5; 7 bases agree with TRBD1. V lost 7 bases, J lost 2 bases, and 4 bases stayed unmatched. The CDR3 is made up of 13 amino acids. As DNA, the CDR3 is TGTGCCAGCAAGGGACAGCTTCAAGAGACCCAGTACTTC. Encoded protein: CASKGQLQETQYF.

Remarks on this clonotype: The germline gene is not matched at one end of the junction; a read error may be the cause. V gene TRBV6-2 or TRBV6-3 combines with J gene TRBJ2-2, with a possible D match to TRBD2 (6 bases). This CDR3 has 20 residues. CDR1 is MNHEY, CDR2 SVGEGT, per germline. The CDR3 spells CASSYPSGIGRVGNTGERFF. As DNA, the CDR3 is TGTGCCAGCAGTTATCCCTCAGGAATCGGGAGAGTGGGGAACACCGGGGAGCGGTTTTTT.

This clonotype appeared many times. The chain joins TRBV9 to TRBJ2-1; 10 bases map to TRBD1. Germline CDR1 SGDLS, CDR2 YYNGEE. V lost 2 bases, J lost 4 bases, and 3 bases stayed unmatched. This CDR3 is 15 amino acids long. This CDR3 is CASSVAGQGYNEQFF. CDR3 coding DNA: TGTGCCAGCAGCGTCGCGGGACAGGGGTACAATGAGCAGTTCTTC.

This chain joins TRBV20-1 and TRBJ1-1; D may be TRBD1 (5 bases). From germline, CDR1 is DFQATT and CDR2 SNEGSKA (reference sequence). The ends were cut back, 0 bases at V and 1 base at J, with 6 bases in the middle. The CDR3 contains 13 residues. CDR3 region: CSAREGQNTEAFF. CDR3 nucleotides: TGCAGTGCTAGAGAAGGACAGAACACTGAAGCTTTCTTT.

This clonotype occurred many times. The chain carries TRBV7-8 and TRBJ2-6; D gene ambiguous. This CDR3 is built from 15 residues. Germline V gene sequence: CDR1 SGHVS, CDR2 FQNEAQ. The germline V and J ends were trimmed by 4 bases and 0 bases, with 7 bases remaining between them. The chain's CDR3 is CASSSRHSGANVLTF. The CDR3 bases are TGTGCCAGCAGCTCCCGTCACTCTGGGGCCAACGTCCTGACTTTC.

This clonotype turned up a few times. The rearrangement links TRBV6-5 to TRBJ1-5; D unresolved. CDR3 size: 15 residues. The germline gives CDR1 MNHEY, CDR2 SVGAGI. Trimming removed 6 bases at V and 5 bases at J, with 17 bases between. CDR3 region: CASSPGRRWDQPQHF. DNA for the CDR3: TGTGCCAGCAGCCCAGGACGGCGTTGGGATCAGCCCCAGCATTTT.

This clonotype was observed many times. The gene calls are TRBV20-1 and TRBJ1-2; D perhaps matches TRBD1 (6 bases). This CDR3 region has 15 residues. The V gene's germline CDR1 is DFQATT and CDR2 SNEGSKA (reference sequence). The V end lost 3 bases, the J end lost 4 bases, and 18 bases lay between the germline ends. The CDR3 here is CSARSGHTQGYGYTF. CDR3 nucleotides: TGCAGTGCTAGGTCGGGACATACTCAGGGCTATGGCTACACCTTC.

In this sample, this clonotype turned up many times. The chain links TRBV7-2 to TRBJ2-6, with D uncertain. CDR3 length equals 17 residues. CDR1 and CDR2 from the germline V gene are SGHTA and FQGNSA. Trimming pared 2 bases from V and 0 bases from J, leaving 11 bases between. The CDR3 region is CASSLRSPLSGANVLTF. The CDR3 DNA is TGTGCCAGCAGCTTAAGGAGCCCCCTCTCTGGGGCCAACGTCCTGACTTTC.

This clonotype was seen many times. The chain links TRBV7-9 to TRBJ2-3; D perhaps matches TRBD2 (6 bases). V shed 11 bases and J shed 1 base, with 19 bases lying between them. The germline V gene has CDR1 SEHNR and CDR2 FQNEAQ (reference sequence). The CDR3 runs 15 residues. The CDR3 loop reads CAGRRVGGGTDTQYF. In DNA, the CDR3 is TGTGCCGGCCGCAGAGTCGGCGGGGGCACAGATACGCAGTATTTT.

In this sample, this clonotype turned up many times. The genes are TRBV10-2 and TRBJ1-4, with a possible D match to TRBD1 (5 bases). CDR1 and CDR2 from the germline V gene are WSHSY and SAAADI. Trimming left V 6 bases short and J 0 bases short, with 8 bases between. The CDR3 loop spans 14 amino acids. CDR3 loop: CASSGAATNEKLFF. CDR3 nucleotide sequence: TGCGCCAGCAGCGGGGCTGCAACTAATGAAAAACTGTTTTTT.

This clonotype was seen repeatedly, ten times or more. The chain uses TRBV3-1 and TRBJ2-1, with D perhaps TRBD1 (5 bases). The CDR3 runs to 14 residues. CDR1 LGHDT and CDR2 YNNKEL come from the germline V gene (reference sequence). Trimming removed 2 bases from V and 4 bases from J, with 9 bases in between. The CDR3 is CASSQSAGYNEQFF. As DNA, the CDR3 is TGTGCCAGCAGCCAAAGCGCAGGGTACAATGAGCAGTTCTTC.

This clonotype has a count of ten or more. This chain joins TRBV6-5 and TRBJ1-4; tentatively, D is TRBD1 (6 bases). V lost 8 bases and J 7 bases, leaving 14 bases between the germline ends. Germline CDR1 is MNHEY and CDR2 is SVGAGI. The CDR3 extends over 13 amino acids. CDR3 DNA sequence: TGTGCCAGCGCCAATACAGGGTCTGAAAAACTGTTTTTT. It encodes CASANTGSEKLFF.

The chain joins TRBV7-2 to TRBJ1-1, with D tentatively TRBD1 (6 bases). V was pared by 5 bases and J by 3 bases, with 13 bases between. CDR1 is SGHTA, CDR2 FQGNSA, per germline. The CDR3 length is 14 residues. CDR3 nucleotides: TGTGCCAGCAGCCGAGAACAGGGATACACTGAAGCTTTCTTT. Its protein is CASSREQGYTEAFF.

This clonotype was detected ten times or more. The V gene is TRBV7-9, the J gene TRBJ2-6; unclear D gene. The CDR3 is 17 amino acids. Germline assignment: CDR1 SEHNR and CDR2 FQNEAQ (reference sequence). Trimming stripped 1 base from V and 1 base from J, with 11 bases between. The DNA of the CDR3 is TGTGCCAGCAGCTTAGTAATAATTGAATCTGGGGCCAACGTCCTGACTTTC. Translation: CASSLVIIESGANVLTF.

This clonotype was seen repeatedly, ten times or more. Here the CDR3 reads CSAETGGVTQYF. DNA for the CDR3: TGCAGTGCTGAGACAGGGGGCGTTACGCAGTATTTT. This chain links TRBV20-1 with TRBJ2-3, with 10 bases that match TRBD1. The V segment lost 5 bases and the J segment 8 bases; nucleotides outside the gene matches: 4. CDR1 is DFQATT and CDR2 is SNEGSKA in the germline V gene (reference sequence). The CDR3 loop spans 12 amino acids.

The J gene is TRBJ2-1, the V gene TRBV12-3 or TRBV12-4; D may be TRBD2 (5 bases). The CDR3 runs to 16 residues. Trimming stripped 10 bases from V and 0 bases from J, with 19 bases between. The chain's CDR3 is CATRGGGRSSYNEQFF. For the CDR3, the DNA is TGTGCCACCCGAGGCGGCGGGCGATCCTCCTACAATGAGCAGTTCTTC.

This clonotype was counted a single time. A much larger clone sits a single nucleotide away, making a read error possible. The gene calls are TRBV12-3 or TRBV12-4 and TRBJ1-2; D may be TRBD1 (5 bases). The length of the CDR3 is 14 residues. Deletions cut 5 bases from V and 8 bases from J, with 18 bases between. The CDR3 nucleotides are TGTGCCAGCAGTGCTCATGCAGGGTTAAGGGGCTACACCTTC. Translation: CASSAHAGLRGYTF.

The sample holds a few counts of this clonotype. The rearrangement uses TRBV5-1 and TRBJ2-4, with D perhaps given as TRBD1 or TRBD2 (5 bases each). Trimming shortened V by 0 bases and J by 13 bases, and 17 bases separated the two germline ends. CDR3 length: 14 amino acids. Germline CDR1 is SGHRS and CDR2 is YFSETQ. DNA of the CDR3: TGCGCCAGCAGCTTGGCCGGGACCTGTGGTGAGCAGTACTTC. This sequence encodes CASSLAGTCGEQYF.

At least ten counts were recorded for this clonotype. The gene calls are TRBV7-2 and TRBJ2-5; TRBD2 agrees at 8 bases. Looked up from germline, CDR1 is SGHTA and CDR2 is FQGNSA. V lost 1 base, J lost 5 bases, and 12 bases stayed unmatched. The CDR3 sequence is 17 residues long. CDR3 in amino acids: CASSLGLAGPGGETQYF. CDR3 sequence (DNA): TGTGCCAGCAGCTTAGGCTTAGCGGGACCCGGCGGGGAGACCCAGTACTTC.

Remarks on this clonotype: The conserved phenylalanine or tryptophan normally closing the CDR3 is absent here, so this likely arose from a read error. The chain is built from TRBV11-2 and TRBJ2-4, with 7 bases aligning to TRBD2. V gave up 3 bases and J gave up 7 bases; unmatched junction bases: 6. The CDR3 extends over 14 amino acids. CDR1 is SGHAT and CDR2 is FQNNGV in the germline V gene. CDR3 DNA sequence: TGTGCCAGCAGCTTCCGGGACTACGAGAACATTCAGTACTGC. Residues: CASSFRDYENIQYC.

This chain connects TRBV19 to TRBJ2-5; tentative D call: TRBD1 (6 bases). Deletions cut 5 bases from V and 1 base from J, with 14 bases between. CDR1 is LNHDA, CDR2 SQIVND, per germline (reference sequence). The CDR3 covers 15 residues. This CDR3 reads CASSSRQVIQETQYF. For the CDR3, the DNA is TGTGCCAGTAGTTCAAGACAGGTGATCCAAGAGACCCAGTACTTC. The full variable domain, its missing parts supplied by reference TRBV19 and TRBJ2-5, is DGGITQSPKYLFRKEGQNVTLSCEQNLNHDAMYWYRQDPGQGLRLIYYSQIVNDFQKGDIAEGYSVSREKKESFPLTVTSAQKNPTAFYLCASSSRQVIQETQYFGPGTRLLVL.

This clonotype was detected many times. CDR3 loop: CASSLGTSGVSTDTQYF. As DNA, the CDR3 is TGTGCCAGCAGCCTCGGGACTAGCGGGGTTAGCACAGATACGCAGTATTTT. The chain is built from TRBV7-9 and TRBJ2-3, with 13 positions matching TRBD2. Germline lookup yields CDR1 SEHNR and CDR2 FQNEAQ (reference sequence). The junction had 5 bases not matched to a gene; V was cut back by 5 bases and J by 0 bases. This CDR3 has 17 amino acids.

This clonotype was counted many times. The chain employs TRBV5-1 and TRBJ2-1; D unresolved. Germline V gene data show CDR1 as SGHRS and CDR2 as YFSETQ. The CDR3 spans 16 residues. The V end lost 2 bases, the J end lost 2 bases, and 14 bases lay between the germline ends. The CDR3 DNA reads as TGCGCCAGCAGCTTAGGCGACATCGGCCCCTACAATGAGCAGTTCTTC. Its protein is CASSLGDIGPYNEQFF.

This clonotype came up many times. The rearrangement uses TRBV6-2 or TRBV6-3 and TRBJ2-5; D call uncertain. CDR3 size: 16 residues. Trimming shortened V by 5 bases and J by 9 bases, and 25 bases separated the two germline ends. The germline CDR1 and CDR2 sequences are MNHEY and SVGEGT. The CDR3 region is CASSVPGAEFLSAQYF. The CDR3 bases are TGTGCCAGCAGTGTCCCGGGCGCCGAGTTCCTGTCGGCCCAGTACTTC.

The chain combines TRBV18 with TRBJ2-3, with D unclear. The CDR3 has 14 amino acids. V was cut by 2 bases and J by 4 bases, with 10 bases left in between. Germline values: CDR1 KGHSH, CDR2 LQKENI. CDR3 amino acids: CASSPKAGSDTQYF. CDR3 in DNA: TGTGCCAGCTCACCAAAAGCAGGATCAGATACGCAGTATTTT.

Worth noting for this clonotype: With a much larger clone just one base away, this may be a read error. V is TRBV5-1 and J is TRBJ2-3; D possibly uses TRBD1 or TRBD2 (5 bases each). The germline V gene has CDR1 SGHRS and CDR2 YFSETQ. The V gene lost 6 bases and the J gene lost 2 bases, with 16 bases spanning the gap. This CDR3 is 15 amino acids long. The CDR3 DNA reads TGCGCCAGCAACTTAGGGGAGTATAACACAGATACGCAGTATTTT. As protein: CASNLGEYNTDTQYF.

The chain employs TRBV20-1 and TRBJ1-5, with a possible D match to TRBD1 (6 bases). This CDR3 has 13 residues. Germline CDR1 DFQATT, CDR2 SNEGSKA (reference sequence). Trimming cost V 1 base and J 6 bases, with 10 bases left between them. CDR3 in amino acids: CSARGQGGQPQHF. The DNA for the CDR3 is TGCAGTGCTAGAGGACAAGGGGGTCAGCCCCAGCATTTT.

This clonotype was counted many times. This chain joins TRBV7-2 and TRBJ2-5, with TRBD1 as a possible D gene (6 bases). This CDR3 spans 16 amino acids. CDR1 is SGHTA and CDR2 is FQGNSA in the germline V gene. With 6 bases removed from V and 1 base from J, the gap between germline ends came to 18 bases. The CDR3 spells CASRPGQLNFQETQYF. CDR3 sequence (DNA): TGTGCCAGCAGACCCGGACAGCTAAACTTCCAAGAGACCCAGTACTTC. Combining the CDR3 with reference TRBV7-2 and TRBJ2-5 gives the whole variable domain GAGVSQSPSNKVTEKGKDVELRCDPISGHTALYWYRQSLGQGLEFLIYFQGNSAPDKSGLPSDRFSAERTGGSVSTLTIQRTQQEDSAVYLCASRPGQLNFQETQYFGPGTRLLVL.